This entry lists 11 T cell receptor beta chains sequenced from one sample in a study of T-cell reconstitution after alpha-beta-depleted transplantation in children. It was with unique molecular identifiers that the TCRbeta library was prepared. Each CDR3 protein gets one entry after TCRdb re-called the PCR reads with MiXCR. Seen here are about 98,000 distinct CDR3 sequences, under 25% observed once, and the top ten hold 20% to 25%. Specimen: PBMCs, collected before TCRalphabeta/CD19-depleted stem cell transplant. Receptors were obtained from a boy aged 2-15 years with acute lymphoblastic leukemia, due to receive a stem cell transplant.

This clonotype was counted between two and nine times. The CDR3: CASSLKGAKNIQYF. For the CDR3, the DNA is TGTGCCAGCAGCTTGAAGGGAGCCAAAAACATTCAGTACTTC. This sequence joins TRBV5-4 and TRBJ2-4; D is uncertain. The CDR3 runs to 14 residues. Trimming cost V 1 base and J 0 bases, with 5 bases left between them. Germline V lookup: CDR1 SGHNT, CDR2 YYREEE (reference sequence).

The V call is TRBV12-3 or TRBV12-4, the J call TRBJ1-2; D may be TRBD1 (5 bases). The CDR3 has 15 residues. V shed 4 bases and J shed 6 bases, with 18 bases lying between them. The CDR3 spells CASSSDRSVKDGYTF. For the CDR3, the DNA is TGTGCCAGCAGTTCAGACAGATCGGTGAAAGATGGCTACACCTTC.

This chain uses TRBV9 with TRBJ2-1; D is uncertain. The ends were cut back, 0 bases at V and 7 bases at J, with 8 bases in the middle. The germline V gene encodes CDR1 SGDLS and CDR2 YYNGEE. The CDR3 totals 13 residues. In nucleotides, the CDR3 is TGTGCCAGCAGCGTAGTGCCATCGAATGAGCAGTTCTTC. Protein: CASSVVPSNEQFF.

This clonotype was recorded a few times. V usage is TRBV6-5 and J usage is TRBJ1-5, with D possibly being TRBD1 (5 bases). V lost 0 bases and J 3 bases, leaving 18 bases between the germline ends. Per germline, CDR1 MNHEY and CDR2 SVGAGI. CDR3 length: 18 residues. For the CDR3, the DNA is TGTGCCAGCAGTTACTCGAGCAGGGAGAAATATAACAATCAGCCCCAGCATTTT. Residues: CASSYSSREKYNNQPQHF.

V usage is TRBV7-9 and J usage is TRBJ2-1; 15 bases match TRBD2. This CDR3 has 17 residues. V lost 0 bases and J lost 7; bases outside the gene matches: 4. Germline CDR1 is SEHNR and CDR2 is FQNEAQ (reference sequence). The CDR3 DNA reads as TGTGCCAGCAGCTTAGCGGGGACTAGCGGGAGGAGGAATGAGCAGTTCTTC. As protein: CASSLAGTSGRRNEQFF.

The chain employs TRBV2 and TRBJ2-7; D is tentatively TRBD1 or TRBD2 (5 bases each). Per germline, CDR1 SNHLY and CDR2 FYNNEI. Trimming pared 9 bases from V and 0 bases from J, leaving 18 bases between. CDR3 length equals 15 residues. Written as DNA, the CDR3 is TGTGCCAGTGCCCCGGGGCGGAGGATCTCCTACGAGCAGTACTTC. Residues: CASAPGRRISYEQYF.

The V and J genes are TRBV4-3 and TRBJ1-2, with 8 bases identical to TRBD1. V lost 0 bases and J lost 4; bases outside the gene matches: 13. This CDR3 has 18 residues. Germline CDR1 reads LGHNA; CDR2 reads YSLEER. The CDR3 DNA is TGCGCCAGCAGCCAAGATCTAGTGCGGACAGGGATTGGCTATGGCTACACCTTC. This translates into CASSQDLVRTGIGYGYTF.

J is TRBJ2-3 and V is TRBV28, with TRBD2 matching over 10 bases. J gave up 1 base and V 6 bases, and 7 bases lay outside the gene matches. The CDR3 length is 16 residues. Germline V gene sequence: CDR1 MDHEN, CDR2 SYDVKM. CDR3 sequence (DNA): TGTGCCAGCAGCACTTGGACTAGCGGACGCACAGATACGCAGTATTTT. This translates into CASSTWTSGRTDTQYF.

The chain couples TRBV5-1 to TRBJ2-1; 9 bases map to TRBD2. Germline CDR1 SGHRS, CDR2 YFSETQ. The CDR3 sequence is 15 residues long. Unmatched junction bases numbered 7, after V lost 1 base and J lost 8 bases. The CDR3 is CASSLIAGGLDEQFF. The CDR3 DNA is TGCGCCAGCAGCTTGATTGCGGGAGGGCTCGATGAGCAGTTCTTC.

The chain uses TRBV12-3 or TRBV12-4 and TRBJ2-1; no reliable D call. Trimming cost V 3 bases and J 8 bases, with 8 bases left between them. The CDR3 has 12 residues. CDR3 DNA sequence: TGTGCCAGCAGTTTTAATAGTTATGAGCAGTTCTTC. Protein sequence: CASSFNSYEQFF.

In the case of this clonotype: One junction end disagrees with the germline gene, perhaps due to a read error. This rearrangement joins TRBV12-3 or TRBV12-4 to TRBJ2-2; D is possibly TRBD2 (6 bases). The CDR3 length is 19 residues. CDR3 nucleotide sequence: TGTACCAGCAGTTGGAGGGAAAAAGTGCAGGAGGATGCTCGCGGGGAGCTGTTTTTT. Amino acids: CTSSWREKVQEDARGELFF.